The 27 T cell receptor beta chains given below trace back to one sample, sequenced in a study of cytomegalovirus exposure and HLA in healthy donors. The PCR ran on 60 Vbeta and 13 Jbeta primers. TCRdb's table, derived via immunoSEQ multiplex PCR, lists solely in-frame clones and lacks some. The sample contains about 180,000 clones, roughly four fifths of which appear only once. The sample was PBMCs. All receptors derive from a man younger than 35 in good health and CMV-seronegative.

V gene TRBV19 combines with J gene TRBJ2-7; no clear D. This CDR3 spans 14 amino acids. CDR1 is LNHDA and CDR2 is SQIVND in the germline V gene (reference sequence). Trimming took 6 bases from V and 0 from J, leaving 12 bases between them. The CDR3 here is CASSALFLSYEQYF. CDR3 bases: TGTGCCAGTAGCGCGTTATTCCTCTCCTACGAGCAGTACTTC. Drawing the rest from reference TRBV19 and TRBJ2-7, the complete variable domain is DGGITQSPKYLFRKEGQNVTLSCEQNLNHDAMYWYRQDPGQGLRLIYYSQIVNDFQKGDIAEGYSVSREKKESFPLTVTSAQKNPTAFYLCASSALFLSYEQYFGPGTRLTVT.

The chain recombines TRBV5-1 with TRBJ2-1; 7 nucleotides align to TRBD2. The CDR3 covers 14 residues. V was clipped by 7 bases and J by 2 bases; unmatched bases: 6. The V gene's germline CDR1 is SGHRS and CDR2 YFSETQ. The CDR3 here is CASAGVSTYNEQFF. Written as DNA, the CDR3 is TGCGCCAGCGCGGGGGTTTCGACCTACAATGAGCAGTTCTTC.

This clone was picked up a small number of times. V gene TRBV28 combines with J gene TRBJ1-6; TRBD1 might be the D (5 bases). V was pared by 5 bases and J by 6 bases, with 17 bases between. Germline V lookup: CDR1 MDHEN, CDR2 SYDVKM. The length of the CDR3 is 16 residues. CDR3 sequence (DNA): TGTGCCAGCAGTCAGCCCCAGGGTTTAAGTAATTCACCCCTCCACTTT. Translation: CASSQPQGLSNSPLHF.

This clone has more than one count but fewer than ten. The CDR3 DNA sequence: TGCGCCAGCAGCCAAGGGACTAGCGGGGGGAAATCCCAAGAGACCCAGTACTTC. This codes for CASSQGTSGGKSQETQYF. The chain has TRBV4-1 and TRBJ2-5; 14 bases map to TRBD2. V shed 1 base and J 1 base; nucleotides not matched to a gene: 5. The CDR3 spans 18 residues. Germline lookup yields CDR1 MGHRA and CDR2 YSYEKL.

V gene TRBV9 combines with J gene TRBJ2-1, with D perhaps matching TRBD2 (6 bases). V gave up 0 bases and J gave up 8 bases, with 6 bases separating them. CDR3 length equals 12 residues. Germline V gives CDR1 SGDLS, CDR2 YYNGEE. DNA of the CDR3: TGTGCCAGCAGCGTAGGGGACTATGAGCAGTTCTTC. Its protein product is CASSVGDYEQFF. Together with reference TRBV9 and TRBJ2-1, the CDR3 gives the full variable domain: DSGVTQTPKHLITATGQRVTLRCSPRSGDLSVYWYQQSLDQGLQFLIQYYNGEERAKGNILERFSAQQFPDLHSELNLSSLELGDSALYFCASSVGDYEQFFGPGTRLTVL.

The chain joins TRBV9 to TRBJ2-1; 10 nucleotides agree with TRBD2. V was pared by 3 bases and J by 8 bases, with 8 bases of the junction left unmatched. This CDR3 has 15 amino acids. CDR1 and CDR2 (germline): SGDLS, YYNGEE. CDR3 bases: TGTGCCAGCAGCGGGAGCGGGGGGGATGGCGATGAGCAGTTCTTC. This translates into CASSGSGGDGDEQFF.

J is TRBJ2-3 and V is TRBV6-5, with D perhaps matching TRBD1 (5 bases). V was trimmed by 8 bases and J by 3 bases, leaving 15 bases between them. The CDR3 sequence is 14 residues long. Germline CDR1 MNHEY, CDR2 SVGAGI. The CDR3 DNA follows: TGTGCCAGCCGATTATTCAGGGAAACAGATACGCAGTATTTT. It encodes CASRLFRETDTQYF.

The CDR3 spells CASSPGGPEAFF. For the CDR3, the DNA is TGTGCCAGCTCTCCGGGGGGACCTGAAGCTTTCTTT. V is TRBV18 and J is TRBJ1-1; TRBD1 might be the D (5 bases). This CDR3 is 12 amino acids long. V lost 6 bases to trimming and J lost 6 bases, with 11 bases between them. CDR1 KGHSH and CDR2 LQKENI come from the germline V gene.

This clone was counted only a few times. The rearrangement links TRBV9 to TRBJ2-5, with D possibly TRBD2 on 6 matching bases. Trimming left V 4 bases short and J 4 bases short, with 17 bases between. Germline values: CDR1 SGDLS, CDR2 YYNGEE. The CDR3 runs 15 residues. CDR3 protein: CASSIAGGKGETQYF. CDR3 bases: TGTGCCAGCAGCATAGCCGGGGGAAAGGGAGAGACCCAGTACTTC.

The chain has TRBV28 and TRBJ2-5; tentative D call: TRBD1 (6 bases). CDR1 and CDR2 (germline): MDHEN, SYDVKM. The CDR3 contains 14 residues. Trimming pared 5 bases from V and 2 bases from J, leaving 12 bases between. The CDR3 sequence: CASSQLGQQETQYF. In DNA form, the CDR3 reads TGTGCCAGCAGTCAATTAGGACAGCAAGAGACCCAGTACTTC.

The chain is built from TRBV30 and TRBJ2-7; the match to TRBD2 covers 8 bases. CDR1 GTSNPN and CDR2 SVGIG come from the germline V gene (reference sequence). With 3 bases clipped from V and 0 bases from J, the junction kept 7 bases outside the gene matches. This CDR3 contains 15 residues. In DNA, the CDR3 is TGTGCCTGGAGCGTCGGGAGGGCTCCCTCCTACGAGCAGTACTTC. It specifies CAWSVGRAPSYEQYF.

This chain joins TRBV30 and TRBJ1-1, with a possible D match to TRBD1 (5 bases). This CDR3 is built from 16 residues. V gave up 2 bases and J gave up 6 bases, with 22 bases separating them. The germline V gene encodes CDR1 GTSNPN and CDR2 SVGIG (reference sequence). CDR3 DNA sequence: TGTGCCTGGAGTAGGGGTACGAGTTGGAGTGGAGCTGAAGCTTTCTTT. Residues: CAWSRGTSWSGAEAFF.

V usage is TRBV28 and J usage is TRBJ1-2; tentatively, D is TRBD1 (5 bases). Germline loops: CDR1 MDHEN, CDR2 SYDVKM. V lost 2 bases and J 5 bases, leaving 15 bases between the germline ends. The CDR3 runs 15 residues. The CDR3 is CASSLTQGGAYGYTF. The DNA for the CDR3 is TGTGCCAGCAGTTTAACCCAGGGAGGCGCGTATGGCTACACCTTC.

This clone was seen once. The chain uses TRBV18 and TRBJ2-5; possibly TRBD1 for D (6 bases). The CDR3 consists of 13 residues. Trimming stripped 3 bases from V and 13 bases from J, with 18 bases between. The germline V gene encodes CDR1 KGHSH and CDR2 LQKENI. The CDR3 spells CASSPYREPPGYF. The CDR3 region has the DNA TGTGCCAGCTCACCGTACAGGGAGCCTCCCGGGTACTTC.

The chain recombines TRBV25-1 with TRBJ2-1; weak D call: TRBD1 (6 bases). The CDR3 extends over 17 amino acids. V was trimmed by 6 bases and J by 0 bases, leaving 18 bases between them. Germline assignment: CDR1 MGHDK and CDR2 SYGVNS. DNA for the CDR3: TGTGCCAGCAGCACACTCACAGGGACCAGCTCCTACAATGAGCAGTTCTTC. Translated: CASSTLTGTSSYNEQFF. Together with reference TRBV25-1 and TRBJ2-1, the CDR3 gives the full variable domain: EADIYQTPRYLVIGTGKKITLECSQTMGHDKMYWYQQDPGMELHLIHYSYGVNSTEKGDLSSESTVSRIRTEHFPLTLESARPSHTSQYLCASSTLTGTSSYNEQFFGPGTRLTVL.

This clone was seen a single time. The chain is built from TRBV18 and TRBJ2-5, with a tentative D call TRBD2 (5 bases). Germline V lookup: CDR1 KGHSH, CDR2 LQKENI. The CDR3 loop spans 13 amino acids. With 5 bases removed from V and 3 bases from J, the gap between germline ends came to 10 bases. In nucleotides, the CDR3 is TGTGCCAGCTCATCCGGAGGAAAAGAGACCCAGTACTTC. Its translation is CASSSGGKETQYF.

The chain has TRBV11-2 and TRBJ1-1; D uncertain. Germline V CDR1 and CDR2: SGHAT, FQNNGV. The CDR3 is 13 residues long. V dropped 1 base and J dropped 0 bases, with 3 bases sitting between them. The CDR3 loop is CASSLGVNTEAFF. In DNA, the CDR3 is TGTGCCAGCAGCTTAGGAGTGAACACTGAAGCTTTCTTT.

This clone was seen more than once but under ten times. The rearrangement links TRBV6-1 to TRBJ1-1, with D unclear. Per germline, CDR1 MNHNS and CDR2 SASEGT. This CDR3 has 11 amino acids. V was pared by 4 bases and J by 6 bases, with 6 bases between. CDR3 sequence: CASSGSAEAFF. The CDR3 nucleotides are TGTGCCAGCAGTGGAAGCGCTGAAGCTTTCTTT.

The gene calls are TRBV9 and TRBJ2-7, with 7 bases matching TRBD1. The V gene end was trimmed by 6 bases and the J gene end by 4 bases; junction bases not matched to a gene: 10. Germline V gene sequence: CDR1 SGDLS, CDR2 YYNGEE. The CDR3 runs 14 residues. For the CDR3, the DNA is TGTGCCAGCAACCCCGGGACAGCACTGTACGAGCAGTACTTC. This encodes CASNPGTALYEQYF. Full variable domain (rest looked up from reference TRBV9 and TRBJ2-7): DSGVTQTPKHLITATGQRVTLRCSPRSGDLSVYWYQQSLDQGLQFLIQYYNGEERAKGNILERFSAQQFPDLHSELNLSSLELGDSALYFCASNPGTALYEQYFGPGTRLTVT.

The chain joins TRBV11-3 to TRBJ2-2; 8 nucleotides agree with TRBD1. The CDR3 sequence is 16 residues long. V lost 5 bases, J lost 2 bases, and 7 bases stayed unmatched. The germline CDR1 and CDR2 sequences are SGHNT and YENEEA. CDR3 loop: CASSPGQGSNTGELFF. The CDR3 nucleotides are TGTGCCAGCAGCCCCGGACAGGGATCCAACACCGGGGAGCTGTTTTTT. Looking up the rest from reference TRBV11-3 and TRBJ2-2 gives the full variable domain: EAGVVQSPRYKIIEKKQPVAFWCNPISGHNTLYWYLQNLGQGPELLIRYENEEAVDDSQLPKDRFSAERLKGVDSTLKIQPAELGDSAVYLCASSPGQGSNTGELFFGEGSRLTVL.

Only a few counts were recorded for this clone. The chain joins TRBV6-1 to TRBJ2-7; the match to TRBD1 covers 11 bases. The CDR3 contains 15 residues. Germline trimming cut 5 bases from V and 4 bases from J; bases unmatched to any gene: 7. CDR1 is MNHNS, CDR2 SASEGT, per germline. CDR3 sequence: CASSLLGTGGYEQYF. The DNA for the CDR3 is TGTGCCAGCAGTCTACTTGGGACAGGGGGATACGAGCAGTACTTC.

In regard to this clone: Other nucleotide sequences in the sample specify the same CDR3. The chain joins TRBV11-2 to TRBJ2-7; TRBD2 aligns across 8 bases. The ends lost 1 base at V and 3 bases at J; junction bases unmatched: 2. Germline-derived CDR1 and CDR2 are SGHAT and FQNNGV. The CDR3 loop spans 14 amino acids. The CDR3 region has the DNA TGTGCCAGCAGCTTAGCGGGGGGGATCTACGAGCAGTACTTC. Protein sequence: CASSLAGGIYEQYF.

This chain links TRBV9 with TRBJ1-1; D might be TRBD1 (5 bases). The germline gives CDR1 SGDLS, CDR2 YYNGEE. This CDR3 is built from 13 residues. V was cut by 9 bases and J by 0 bases, with 12 bases left in between. CDR3: CATGQAVNTEAFF. CDR3 nucleotides: TGTGCCACAGGGCAGGCTGTGAACACTGAAGCTTTCTTT.

The chain links TRBV5-4 to TRBJ2-2; TRBD2 agrees at 7 bases. The CDR3 consists of 14 residues. Losses at the gene ends were 4 bases for V and 5 bases for J; bases not matched to a gene: 5. Germline V lookup: CDR1 SGHNT, CDR2 YYREEE (reference sequence). The CDR3 nucleotides are TGTGCCAGCAGCCTTACGGGGGGTACCGGGGAGCTGTTTTTT. Translated, it gives CASSLTGGTGELFF.

The V gene is TRBV2, the J gene TRBJ1-4; a weak D match, TRBD1 (5 bases). The V end was cut by 4 bases, the J end by 6 bases, with 15 bases between. The germline CDR1 and CDR2 sequences are SNHLY and FYNNEI. The CDR3 loop spans 15 amino acids. DNA for the CDR3: TGTGCCAGCAGTGTGCGACAGCGCCGCGATGAAAAACTGTTTTTT. Encoded protein: CASSVRQRRDEKLFF.

The V gene is TRBV29-1, the J gene TRBJ2-5; weak D call: TRBD1 (7 bases). The J call may be in error: the DNA end matches TRBJ2-7 better. This CDR3 has 12 residues. The V gene's germline CDR1 is SQVTM and CDR2 ANQGSEA. The CDR3 is CSVRDRSYEQYF. The CDR3 DNA reads as TGCAGCGTGCGGGACAGATCCTACGAGCAGTACTTC.

The table lists this clone with a count of one. This chain uses TRBV6-5 with TRBJ1-1; D not resolved. Germline V gene sequence: CDR1 MNHEY, CDR2 SVGAGI. The CDR3 contains 13 residues. The germline V and J ends were trimmed by 5 bases and 2 bases, with 9 bases remaining between them. CDR3 DNA: TGTGCCAGCAGTGAGAATAGCAACACTGAAGCTTTCTTT. This translates into CASSENSNTEAFF.